Below, 5 T cell receptor beta chains from the same sample are listed, as sequenced in a study of blood T cell repertoires in COVID-19. TCRdb's copy holds only in-frame clones and misses some; the assay was immunoSEQ multiplex PCR. The sample yields around 200,000 clones, 65% to 80% seen once. The sample comprised peripheral blood. Receptor source: a man between 50 and 59 years old who had recovered from COVID-19.

The chain carries TRBV5-4 and TRBJ2-3, with TRBD2 matching 14 bases. After removal of 4 bases from V and 0 bases from J, the junction contained 7 bases not matched to a gene. Germline V gene sequence: CDR1 SGHNT, CDR2 YYREEE (reference sequence). The CDR3 has 18 amino acids. CDR3 residues: CASSLGTSGGGSTDTQYF. Here the CDR3 DNA reads TGTGCCAGCAGCCTAGGGACTAGCGGGGGAGGAAGCACAGATACGCAGTATTTT.

The V call is TRBV7-3, the J call TRBJ2-7, with 7 bases fitting TRBD2. The V and J ends lost 4 bases and 10 bases, in that order; junction bases with no gene match: 13. Germline CDR1 reads SGHTA; CDR2 reads FQGTGA. The CDR3 contains 14 residues. This CDR3 is CASSSTGEGSAQYF. The CDR3, as DNA: TGTGCCAGCAGCTCGACCGGGGAGGGGTCCGCACAGTACTTC.

The V gene is TRBV30, the J gene TRBJ1-4; possibly TRBD1 for D (5 bases). V was shortened by 4 bases and J by 8 bases, with 17 bases between the two germline ends. This CDR3 has 14 residues. Looked up from germline, CDR1 is GTSNPN and CDR2 is SVGIG (reference sequence). CDR3 in DNA: TGTGCCTGGAAGGTGGGAAGGGGCTACGAAAAACTGTTTTTT. Amino acid sequence: CAWKVGRGYEKLFF.

The genes are TRBV25-1 and TRBJ2-6; no firm D call. Germline values: CDR1 MGHDK, CDR2 SYGVNS. Trimming cost V 5 bases and J 0 bases, with 11 bases left between them. This CDR3 region has 16 residues. CDR3 in amino acids: CASSYDRHSGANVLTF. The CDR3 bases are TGTGCCAGCAGTTACGACCGACACTCTGGGGCCAACGTCCTGACTTTC.

This clone has only a few counts. J is TRBJ2-3 and V is TRBV28, with a weak D call TRBD2 (5 bases). CDR3 size: 13 residues. Germline CDR1 MDHEN, CDR2 SYDVKM. Trimming removed 11 bases at V and 1 base at J, with 13 bases between. CDR3 amino acids: CAGLARGTDTQYF. CDR3 nucleotides: TGTGCCGGTCTAGCTCGTGGCACAGATACGCAGTATTTT.